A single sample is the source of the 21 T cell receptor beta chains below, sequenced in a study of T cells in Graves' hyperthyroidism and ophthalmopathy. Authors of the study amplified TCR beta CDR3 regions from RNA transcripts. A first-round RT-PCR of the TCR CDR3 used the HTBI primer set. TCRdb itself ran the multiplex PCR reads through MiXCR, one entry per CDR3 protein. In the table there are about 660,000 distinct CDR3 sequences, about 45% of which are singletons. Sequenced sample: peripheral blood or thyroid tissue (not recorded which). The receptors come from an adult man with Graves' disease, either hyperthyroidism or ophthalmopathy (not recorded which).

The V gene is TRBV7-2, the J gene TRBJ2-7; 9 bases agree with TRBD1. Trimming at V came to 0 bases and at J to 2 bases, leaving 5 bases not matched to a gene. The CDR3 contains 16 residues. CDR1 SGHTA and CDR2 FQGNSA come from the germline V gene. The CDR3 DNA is TGTGCCAGCAGCTTAGCGCCGGGACAGGGACCCTACGAGCAGTACTTC. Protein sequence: CASSLAPGQGPYEQYF.

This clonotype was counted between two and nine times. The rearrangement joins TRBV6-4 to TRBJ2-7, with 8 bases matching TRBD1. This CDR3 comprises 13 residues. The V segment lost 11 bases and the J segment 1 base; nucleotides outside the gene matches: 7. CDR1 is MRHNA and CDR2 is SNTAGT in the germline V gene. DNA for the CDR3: TGTGCCCGTCAACGGGACAGGTCCTACGAGCAGTACTTC. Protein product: CARQRDRSYEQYF.

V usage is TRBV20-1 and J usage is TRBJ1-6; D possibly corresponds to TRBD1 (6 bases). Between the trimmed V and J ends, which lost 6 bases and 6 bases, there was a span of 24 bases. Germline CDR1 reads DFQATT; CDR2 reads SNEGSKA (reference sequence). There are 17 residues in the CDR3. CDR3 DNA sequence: TGCAGTGCCCAATTGGGGGGCGCGGGGACGATTAATTCACCCCTCCACTTT. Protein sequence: CSAQLGGAGTINSPLHF.

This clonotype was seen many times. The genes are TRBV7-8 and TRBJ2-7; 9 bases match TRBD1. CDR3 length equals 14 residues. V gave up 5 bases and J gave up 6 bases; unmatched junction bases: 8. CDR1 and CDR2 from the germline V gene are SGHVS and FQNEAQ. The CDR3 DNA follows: TGTGCCAGCAGCCCTGGACAGGGGACGGGCGAGCAGTACTTC. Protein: CASSPGQGTGEQYF.

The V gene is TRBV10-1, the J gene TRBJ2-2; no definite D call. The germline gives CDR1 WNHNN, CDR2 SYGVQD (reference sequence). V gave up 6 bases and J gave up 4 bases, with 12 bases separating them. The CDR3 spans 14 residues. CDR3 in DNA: TGCGCCAGCAGCGGCGGCCTGATCACCGGGGAGCTGTTTTTT. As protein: CASSGGLITGELFF.

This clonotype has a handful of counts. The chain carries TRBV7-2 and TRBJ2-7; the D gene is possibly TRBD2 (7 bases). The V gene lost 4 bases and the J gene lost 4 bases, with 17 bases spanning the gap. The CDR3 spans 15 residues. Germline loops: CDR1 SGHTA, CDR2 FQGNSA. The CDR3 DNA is TGTGCCAGCAGCTCGACAGGATTGGGAGGGTACGAGCAGTACTTC. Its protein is CASSSTGLGGYEQYF.

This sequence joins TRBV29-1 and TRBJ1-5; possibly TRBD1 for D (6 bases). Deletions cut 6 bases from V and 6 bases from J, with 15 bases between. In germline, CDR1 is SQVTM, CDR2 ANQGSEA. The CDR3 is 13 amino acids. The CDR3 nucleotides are TGCAGCGTGAGCAGGGGCCATCGTCAGCCCCAGCATTTT. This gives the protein CSVSRGHRQPQHF. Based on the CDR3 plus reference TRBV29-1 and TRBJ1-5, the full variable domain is SAVISQKPSRDICQRGTSLTIQCQVDSQVTMMFWYRQQPGQSLTLIATANQGSEATYESGFVIDKFPISRPNLTFSTLTVSNMSPEDSSIYLCSVSRGHRQPQHFGDGTRLSIL.

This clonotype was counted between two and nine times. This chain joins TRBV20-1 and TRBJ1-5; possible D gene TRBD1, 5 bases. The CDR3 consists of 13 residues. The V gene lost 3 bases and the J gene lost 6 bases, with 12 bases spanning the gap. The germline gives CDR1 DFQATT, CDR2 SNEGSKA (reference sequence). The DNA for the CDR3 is TGCAGTGCTAGGGGCCCAGGGTCTCAGCCCCAGCATTTT. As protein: CSARGPGSQPQHF.

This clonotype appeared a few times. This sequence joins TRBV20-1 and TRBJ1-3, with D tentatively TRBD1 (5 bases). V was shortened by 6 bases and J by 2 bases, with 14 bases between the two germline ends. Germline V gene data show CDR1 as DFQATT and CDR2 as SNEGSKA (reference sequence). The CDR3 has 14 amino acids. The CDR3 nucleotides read TGCAGTGCCCAGTTCGGGGGTACTGGAAACACCATATATTTT. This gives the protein CSAQFGGTGNTIYF.

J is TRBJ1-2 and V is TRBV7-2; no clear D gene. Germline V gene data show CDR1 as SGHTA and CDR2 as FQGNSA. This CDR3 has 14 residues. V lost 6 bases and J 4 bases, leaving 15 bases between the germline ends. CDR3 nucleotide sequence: TGTGCCAGCAGTTTATCTGTGATTGGCTATGGCTACACCTTC. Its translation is CASSLSVIGYGYTF.

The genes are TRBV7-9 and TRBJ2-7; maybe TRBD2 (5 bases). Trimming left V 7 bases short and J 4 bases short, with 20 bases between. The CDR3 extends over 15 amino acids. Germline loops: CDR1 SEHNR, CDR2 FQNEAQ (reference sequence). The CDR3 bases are TGTGCCAGCATCCCCGGACTCGAAAGGAGGTACGAGCAGTACTTC. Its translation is CASIPGLERRYEQYF.

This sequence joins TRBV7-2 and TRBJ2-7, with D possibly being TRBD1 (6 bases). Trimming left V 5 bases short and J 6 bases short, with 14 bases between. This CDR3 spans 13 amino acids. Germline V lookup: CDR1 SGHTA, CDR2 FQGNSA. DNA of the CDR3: TGTGCCAGCAGCGAAGATCCAGGGGCCGAGCAGTACTTC. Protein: CASSEDPGAEQYF. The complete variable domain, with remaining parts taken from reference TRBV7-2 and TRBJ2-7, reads GAGVSQSPSNKVTEKGKDVELRCDPISGHTALYWYRQSLGQGLEFLIYFQGNSAPDKSGLPSDRFSAERTGGSVSTLTIQRTQQEDSAVYLCASSEDPGAEQYFGPGTRLTVT.

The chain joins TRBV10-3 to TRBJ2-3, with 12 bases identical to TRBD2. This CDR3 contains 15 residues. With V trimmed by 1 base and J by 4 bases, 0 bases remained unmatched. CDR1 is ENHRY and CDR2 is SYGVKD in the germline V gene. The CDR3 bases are TGTGCCATCAGTGAGTGGACTAGCGGGGCAGATACGCAGTATTTT. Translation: CAISEWTSGADTQYF.

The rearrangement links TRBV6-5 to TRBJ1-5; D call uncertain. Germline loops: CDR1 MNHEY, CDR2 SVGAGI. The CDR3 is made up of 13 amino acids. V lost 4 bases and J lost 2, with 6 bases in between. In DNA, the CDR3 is TGTGCCAGCAGTTCGATAGGCAATCAGCCCCAGCATTTT. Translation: CASSSIGNQPQHF.

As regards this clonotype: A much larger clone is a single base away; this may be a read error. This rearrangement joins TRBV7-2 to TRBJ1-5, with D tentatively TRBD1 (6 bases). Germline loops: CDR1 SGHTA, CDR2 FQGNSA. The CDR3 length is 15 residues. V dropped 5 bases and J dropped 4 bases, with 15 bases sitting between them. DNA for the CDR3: TGTGCCAGCAGCCGCAGGTCAGGGGCGAATCAGCCCCAGCATTTT. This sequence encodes CASSRRSGANQPQHF.

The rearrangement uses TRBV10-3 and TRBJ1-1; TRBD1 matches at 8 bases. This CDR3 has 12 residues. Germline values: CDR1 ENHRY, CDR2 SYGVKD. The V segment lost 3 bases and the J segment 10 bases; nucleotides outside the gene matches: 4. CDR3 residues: CAISEQGEIAFF. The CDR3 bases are TGTGCCATCAGTGAACAGGGGGAAATAGCTTTCTTT.

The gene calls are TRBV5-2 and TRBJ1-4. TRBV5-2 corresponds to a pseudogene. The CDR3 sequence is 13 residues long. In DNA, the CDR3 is TGTGCCAGCAAAGAAGGGAGAAATGAAAAACTGTTTTTT. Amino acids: CASKEGRNEKLFF.

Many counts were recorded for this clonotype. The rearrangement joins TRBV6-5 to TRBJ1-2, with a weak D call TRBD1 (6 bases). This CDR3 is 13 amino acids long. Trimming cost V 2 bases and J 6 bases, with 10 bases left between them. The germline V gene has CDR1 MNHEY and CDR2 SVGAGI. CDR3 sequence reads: CASSYQGRNGYTF. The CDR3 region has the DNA TGTGCCAGCAGTTACCAGGGGCGAAATGGCTACACCTTC.

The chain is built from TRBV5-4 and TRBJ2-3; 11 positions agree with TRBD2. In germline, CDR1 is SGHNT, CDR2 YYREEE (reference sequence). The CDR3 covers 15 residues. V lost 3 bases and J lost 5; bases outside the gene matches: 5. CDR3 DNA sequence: TGTGCCAGCAGCTCTAGTCTAGCGGGGGGAGATACGCAGTATTTT. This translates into CASSSSLAGGDTQYF.

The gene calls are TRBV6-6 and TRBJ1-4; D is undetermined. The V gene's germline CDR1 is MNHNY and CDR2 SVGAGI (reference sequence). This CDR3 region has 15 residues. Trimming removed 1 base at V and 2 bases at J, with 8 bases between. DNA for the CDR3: TGTGCCAGCAGTTACTGGGGAGTCACTAATGAAAAACTGTTTTTT. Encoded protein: CASSYWGVTNEKLFF.

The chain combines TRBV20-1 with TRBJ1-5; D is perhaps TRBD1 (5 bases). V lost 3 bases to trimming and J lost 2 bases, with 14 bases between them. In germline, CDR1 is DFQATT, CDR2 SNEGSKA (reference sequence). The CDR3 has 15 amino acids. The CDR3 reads CSARDQGLGNQPQHF. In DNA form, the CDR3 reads TGCAGTGCTAGGGATCAGGGACTGGGCAATCAGCCCCAGCATTTT.